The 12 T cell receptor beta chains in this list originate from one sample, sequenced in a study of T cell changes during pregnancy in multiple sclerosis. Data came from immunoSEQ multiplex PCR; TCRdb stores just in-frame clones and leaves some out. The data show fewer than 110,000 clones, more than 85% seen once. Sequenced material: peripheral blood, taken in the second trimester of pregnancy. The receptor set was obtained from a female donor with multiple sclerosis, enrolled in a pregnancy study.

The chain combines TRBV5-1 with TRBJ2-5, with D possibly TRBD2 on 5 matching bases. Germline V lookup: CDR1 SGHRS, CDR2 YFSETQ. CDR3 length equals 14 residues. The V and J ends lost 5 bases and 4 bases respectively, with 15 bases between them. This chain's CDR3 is CASSSGSTGETQYF. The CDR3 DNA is TGCGCCAGCAGTTCGGGGTCTACCGGAGAGACCCAGTACTTC.

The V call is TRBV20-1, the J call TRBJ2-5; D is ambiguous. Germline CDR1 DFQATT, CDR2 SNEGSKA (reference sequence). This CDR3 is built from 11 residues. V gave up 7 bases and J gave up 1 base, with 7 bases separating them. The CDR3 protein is CSVNFQETQYF. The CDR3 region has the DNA TGCAGTGTAAACTTCCAAGAGACCCAGTACTTC.

CDR3 region: CATSRPTGSGGNTIYF. The CDR3 coding sequence is TGTGCCACCAGCAGGCCTACAGGGTCGGGAGGAAACACCATATATTTT. V is TRBV15 and J is TRBJ1-3, with a weak D call TRBD1 (6 bases). Trimming cost V 3 bases and J 4 bases, with 16 bases left between them. Germline CDR1 LNHNV, CDR2 YYDKDF (reference sequence). This CDR3 is built from 16 residues.

CDR3 amino acids: CASSTSTETQYF. The DNA of the CDR3 is TGTGCCAGCAGTACTAGTACAGAGACCCAGTACTTC. The rearrangement joins TRBV2 to TRBJ2-5, with a weak D call TRBD2 (5 bases). This CDR3 spans 12 amino acids. Germline-derived CDR1 and CDR2 are SNHLY and FYNNEI. Trimming took off 5 bases at V and 4 bases at J, with 8 bases between the two ends.

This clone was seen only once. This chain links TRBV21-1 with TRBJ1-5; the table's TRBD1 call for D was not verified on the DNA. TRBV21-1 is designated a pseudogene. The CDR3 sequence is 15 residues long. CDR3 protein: CASSRGPGSNQPQHF. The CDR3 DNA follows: TGTGCCAGCAGCAGGGGGCCGGGGAGCAATCAGCCCCAGCATTTT.

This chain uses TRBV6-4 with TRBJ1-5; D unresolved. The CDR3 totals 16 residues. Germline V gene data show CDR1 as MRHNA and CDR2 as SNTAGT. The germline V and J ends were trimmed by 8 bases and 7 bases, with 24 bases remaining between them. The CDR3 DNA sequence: TGTGCCAGCCCAGGCCCGGGCGGGGTTGGAGGGCAGCCCCAGCATTTT. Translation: CASPGPGGVGGQPQHF.

DNA of the CDR3: TGCGCCAGCAGCGCGGCCAGGGTTACCGGGGAGCTGTTTTTT. Amino acid sequence: CASSAARVTGELFF. The V call is TRBV5-1, the J call TRBJ2-2; possible D gene TRBD1, 5 bases. Trimming stripped 4 bases from V and 5 bases from J, with 12 bases between. The germline gives CDR1 SGHRS, CDR2 YFSETQ. This CDR3 region has 14 residues.

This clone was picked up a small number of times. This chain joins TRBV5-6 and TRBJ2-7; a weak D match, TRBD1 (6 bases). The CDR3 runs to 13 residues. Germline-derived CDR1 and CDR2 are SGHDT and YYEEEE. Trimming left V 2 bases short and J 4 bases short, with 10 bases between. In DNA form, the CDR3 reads TGTGCCAGCAGCTTAACAGGGTTTTACGAGCAGTACTTC. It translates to CASSLTGFYEQYF.

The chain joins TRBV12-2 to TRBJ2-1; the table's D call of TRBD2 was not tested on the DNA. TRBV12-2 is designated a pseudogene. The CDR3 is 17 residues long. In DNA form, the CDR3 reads TGTGCAAGTCGCTTAACCGGGCGGGAGTACTCCTACAATGAGCAGTTCTTC. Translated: CASRLTGREYSYNEQFF.

CDR3 residues: CASSLDGQPYEQYF. The CDR3 region has the DNA TGCGCCAGCAGCTTGGACGGACAGCCGTACGAGCAGTACTTC. V is TRBV5-1 and J is TRBJ2-7, with a possible D match to TRBD1 (6 bases). V was cut by 0 bases and J by 4 bases, with 11 bases left in between. There are 14 residues in the CDR3. The V gene's germline CDR1 is SGHRS and CDR2 YFSETQ. Combining the CDR3 with reference TRBV5-1 and TRBJ2-7 gives the whole variable domain KAGVTQTPRYLIKTRGQQVTLSCSPISGHRSVSWYQQTPGQGLQFLFEYFSETQRNKGNFPGRFSGRQFSNSRSEMNVSTLELGDSALYLCASSLDGQPYEQYFGPGTRLTVT.

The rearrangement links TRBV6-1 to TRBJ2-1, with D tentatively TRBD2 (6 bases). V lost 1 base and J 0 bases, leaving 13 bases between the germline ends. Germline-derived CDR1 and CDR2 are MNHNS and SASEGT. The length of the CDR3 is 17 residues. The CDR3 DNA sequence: TGTGCCAGCAGTGAAGGACTAGGCGGCGGCTCCTACAATGAGCAGTTCTTC. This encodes CASSEGLGGGSYNEQFF.

This CDR3 reads CASSLAGGQSRVSTDTQYF. CDR3 DNA sequence: TGCGCCAGCAGCTTGGCAGGGGGCCAAAGCCGAGTCAGCACAGATACGCAGTATTTT. The chain couples TRBV5-1 to TRBJ2-3; 8 bases match TRBD1. Germline CDR1 reads SGHRS; CDR2 reads YFSETQ. V was clipped by 0 bases and J by 0 bases; unmatched bases: 12. The CDR3 runs 19 residues.